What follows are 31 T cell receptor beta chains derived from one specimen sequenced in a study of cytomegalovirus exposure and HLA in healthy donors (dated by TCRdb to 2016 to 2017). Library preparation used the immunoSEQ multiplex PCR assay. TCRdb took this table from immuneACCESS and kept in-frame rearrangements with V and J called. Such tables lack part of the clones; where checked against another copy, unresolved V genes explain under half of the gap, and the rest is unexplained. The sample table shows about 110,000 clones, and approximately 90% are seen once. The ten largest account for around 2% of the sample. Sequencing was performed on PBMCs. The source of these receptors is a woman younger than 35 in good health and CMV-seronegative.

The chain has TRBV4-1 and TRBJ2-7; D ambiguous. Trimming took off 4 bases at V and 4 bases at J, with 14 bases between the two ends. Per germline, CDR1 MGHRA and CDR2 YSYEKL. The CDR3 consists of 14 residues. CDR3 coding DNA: TGCGCCAGCAGCCTCCAAACCTCCGGGTACGAGCAGTACTTC. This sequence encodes CASSLQTSGYEQYF.

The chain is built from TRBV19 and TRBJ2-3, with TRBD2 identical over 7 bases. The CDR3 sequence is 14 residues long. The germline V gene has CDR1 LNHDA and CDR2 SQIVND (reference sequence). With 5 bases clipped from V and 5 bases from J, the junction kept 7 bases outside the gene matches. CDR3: CASSLRGDGDTQYF. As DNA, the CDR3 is TGTGCCAGTAGTTTACGGGGGGATGGAGATACGCAGTATTTT. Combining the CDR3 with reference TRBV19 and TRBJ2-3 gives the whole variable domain DGGITQSPKYLFRKEGQNVTLSCEQNLNHDAMYWYRQDPGQGLRLIYYSQIVNDFQKGDIAEGYSVSREKKESFPLTVTSAQKNPTAFYLCASSLRGDGDTQYFGPGTRLTVL.

CDR3 nucleotide sequence: TGCGCCAGCAGCCAAGATTTCTTGACAGCTGGCTACACCTTC. Protein: CASSQDFLTAGYTF. The chain joins TRBV4-3 to TRBJ1-2, with a possible D match to TRBD1 (5 bases). CDR1 LGHNA and CDR2 YSLEER come from the germline V gene. The CDR3 consists of 14 residues. V dropped 0 bases and J dropped 7 bases, with 12 bases sitting between them.

The CDR3 loop reads CASSLERQGVKKLFF. For the CDR3, the DNA is TGTGCCAGCAGCCTCGAACGACAGGGGGTAAAAAAACTGTTTTTT. The V and J genes are TRBV6-5 and TRBJ1-4, with 9 bases fitting TRBD1. Per germline, CDR1 MNHEY and CDR2 SVGAGI. V shed 6 bases and J 9 bases; nucleotides not matched to a gene: 11. The CDR3 consists of 15 residues.

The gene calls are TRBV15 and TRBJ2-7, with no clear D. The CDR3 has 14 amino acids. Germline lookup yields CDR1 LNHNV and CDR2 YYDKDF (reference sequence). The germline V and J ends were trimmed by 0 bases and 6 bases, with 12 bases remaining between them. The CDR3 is CATSRDVGPAEQYF. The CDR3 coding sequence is TGTGCCACCAGCAGAGATGTGGGCCCGGCCGAGCAGTACTTC.

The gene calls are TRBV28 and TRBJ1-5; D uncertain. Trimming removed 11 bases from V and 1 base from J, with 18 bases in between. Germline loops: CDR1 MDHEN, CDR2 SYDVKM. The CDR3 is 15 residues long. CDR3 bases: TGTGCCCACACCCAACGCGGGGAGAGCAATCAGCCCCAGCATTTT. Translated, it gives CAHTQRGESNQPQHF. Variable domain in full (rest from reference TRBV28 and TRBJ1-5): DVKVTQSSRYLVKRTGEKVFLECVQDMDHENMFWYRQDPGLGLRLIYFSYDVKMKEKGDIPEGYSVSREKKERFSLILESASTNQTSMYLCAHTQRGESNQPQHFGDGTRLSIL.

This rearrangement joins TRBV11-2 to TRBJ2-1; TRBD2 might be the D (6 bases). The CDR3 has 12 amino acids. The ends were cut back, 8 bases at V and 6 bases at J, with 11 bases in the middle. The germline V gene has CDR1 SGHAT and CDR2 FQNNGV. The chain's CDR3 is CASGDWINEQFF. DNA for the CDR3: TGTGCCAGCGGGGACTGGATCAATGAGCAGTTCTTC.

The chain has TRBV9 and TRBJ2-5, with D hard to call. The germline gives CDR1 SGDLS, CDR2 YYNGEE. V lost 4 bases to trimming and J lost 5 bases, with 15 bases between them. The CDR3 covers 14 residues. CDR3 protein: CASSPSGERETQYF. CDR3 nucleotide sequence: TGTGCCAGCAGCCCCTCCGGAGAAAGGGAGACCCAGTACTTC.

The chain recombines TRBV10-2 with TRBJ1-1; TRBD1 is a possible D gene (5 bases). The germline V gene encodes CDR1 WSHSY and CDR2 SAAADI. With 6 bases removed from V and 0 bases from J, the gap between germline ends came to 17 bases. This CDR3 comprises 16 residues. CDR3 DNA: TGCGCCAGCAGGGGGGGAAGGCGGGGAATGAACACTGAAGCTTTCTTT. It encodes CASRGGRRGMNTEAFF.

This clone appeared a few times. In DNA form, the CDR3 reads TGTGCCAGCACCCGTTCGACAGCAGCTTATGGCTACACCTTC. Its protein is CASTRSTAAYGYTF. The chain joins TRBV11-2 to TRBJ1-2; TRBD1 is a possible D gene (5 bases). CDR1 is SGHAT and CDR2 is FQNNGV in the germline V gene. The CDR3 runs to 14 residues. Trimming shortened V by 7 bases and J by 5 bases, and 17 bases separated the two germline ends.

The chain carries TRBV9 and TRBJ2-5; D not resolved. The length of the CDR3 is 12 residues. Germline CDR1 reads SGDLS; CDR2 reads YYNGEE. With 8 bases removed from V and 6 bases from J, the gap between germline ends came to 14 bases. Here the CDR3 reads CARSPHFKTQYF. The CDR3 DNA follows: TGTGCCAGAAGCCCGCACTTTAAGACCCAGTACTTC.

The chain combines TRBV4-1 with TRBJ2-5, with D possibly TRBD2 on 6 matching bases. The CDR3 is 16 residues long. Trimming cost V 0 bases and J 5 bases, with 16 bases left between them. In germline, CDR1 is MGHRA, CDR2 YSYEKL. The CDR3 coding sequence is TGCGCCAGCAGCCAAGATCAGGGAGGCCTGGGCGAGACCCAGTACTTC. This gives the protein CASSQDQGGLGETQYF.

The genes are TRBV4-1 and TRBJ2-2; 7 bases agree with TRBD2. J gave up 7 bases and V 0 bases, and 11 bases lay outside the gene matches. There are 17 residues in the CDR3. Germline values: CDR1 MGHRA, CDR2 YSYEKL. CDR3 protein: CASSQDLSRESLGELFF. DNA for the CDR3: TGCGCCAGCAGCCAAGATCTCTCGCGGGAGTCTCTCGGGGAGCTGTTTTTT.

The CDR3 protein is CASSFGPGGEYSYEQYF. The DNA of the CDR3 is TGTGCCAGCAGCTTCGGACCCGGCGGGGAGTATTCCTACGAGCAGTACTTC. This rearrangement joins TRBV7-2 to TRBJ2-7, with TRBD2 as a possible D gene (6 bases). The germline CDR1 and CDR2 sequences are SGHTA and FQGNSA. The CDR3 consists of 17 residues. V was shortened by 3 bases and J by 1 base, with 19 bases between the two germline ends.

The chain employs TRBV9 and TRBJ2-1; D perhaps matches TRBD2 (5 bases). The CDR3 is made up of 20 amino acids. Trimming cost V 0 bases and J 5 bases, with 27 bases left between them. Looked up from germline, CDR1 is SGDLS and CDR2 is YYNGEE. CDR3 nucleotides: TGTGCCAGCAGCGTAGGACCATCTAGCTATCGGGGTCGAACACACAATGAGCAGTTCTTC. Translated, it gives CASSVGPSSYRGRTHNEQFF.

The CDR3 region is CASSQDRGDAYGYTF. CDR3 sequence (DNA): TGCGCCAGCAGCCAAGATAGGGGCGACGCCTATGGCTACACCTTC. The chain couples TRBV4-1 to TRBJ1-2; tentatively, D is TRBD1 (5 bases). There are 15 residues in the CDR3. The V and J ends lost 0 bases and 4 bases respectively, with 12 bases between them. CDR1 MGHRA and CDR2 YSYEKL come from the germline V gene.

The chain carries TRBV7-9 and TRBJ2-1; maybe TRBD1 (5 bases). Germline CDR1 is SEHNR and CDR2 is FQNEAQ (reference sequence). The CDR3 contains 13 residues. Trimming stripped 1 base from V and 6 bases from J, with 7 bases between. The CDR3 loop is CASSLGRANEQFF. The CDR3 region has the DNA TGTGCCAGCAGCTTAGGCAGGGCCAATGAGCAGTTCTTC.

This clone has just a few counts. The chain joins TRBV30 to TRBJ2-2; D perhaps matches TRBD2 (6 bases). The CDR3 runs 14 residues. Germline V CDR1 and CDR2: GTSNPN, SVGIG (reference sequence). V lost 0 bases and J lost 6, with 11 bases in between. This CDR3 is CAWSVRLVAGELFF. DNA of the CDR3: TGTGCCTGGAGTGTACGACTAGTCGCCGGGGAGCTGTTTTTT.

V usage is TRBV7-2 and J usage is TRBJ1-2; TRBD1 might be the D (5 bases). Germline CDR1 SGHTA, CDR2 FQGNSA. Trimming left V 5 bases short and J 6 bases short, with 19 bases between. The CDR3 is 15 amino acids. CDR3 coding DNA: TGTGCCAGCAGCCGACCGATTAGGGGCCAGGATGGCTACACCTTC. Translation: CASSRPIRGQDGYTF. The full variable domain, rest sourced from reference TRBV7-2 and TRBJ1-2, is GAGVSQSPSNKVTEKGKDVELRCDPISGHTALYWYRQSLGQGLEFLIYFQGNSAPDKSGLPSDRFSAERTGGSVSTLTIQRTQQEDSAVYLCASSRPIRGQDGYTFGSGTRLTVV.

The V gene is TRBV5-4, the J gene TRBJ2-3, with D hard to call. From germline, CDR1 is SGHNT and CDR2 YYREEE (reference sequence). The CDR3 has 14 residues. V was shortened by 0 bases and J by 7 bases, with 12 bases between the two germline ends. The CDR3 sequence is CASSLETRVYTQYF. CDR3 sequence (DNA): TGTGCCAGCAGCTTGGAGACCCGGGTATATACGCAGTATTTT.

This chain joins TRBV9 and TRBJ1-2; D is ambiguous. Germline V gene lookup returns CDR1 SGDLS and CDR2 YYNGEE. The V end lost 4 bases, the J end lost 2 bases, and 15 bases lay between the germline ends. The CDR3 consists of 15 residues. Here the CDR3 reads CASSPGLSGNYGYTF. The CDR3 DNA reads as TGTGCCAGCAGCCCTGGGTTGTCGGGGAACTATGGCTACACCTTC.

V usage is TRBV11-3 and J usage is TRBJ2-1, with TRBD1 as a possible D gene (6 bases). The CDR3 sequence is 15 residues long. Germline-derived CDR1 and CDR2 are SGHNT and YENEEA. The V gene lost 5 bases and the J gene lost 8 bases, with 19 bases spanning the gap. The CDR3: CASSHRDKSVYEQFF. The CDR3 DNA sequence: TGTGCCAGCAGCCATCGGGACAAATCCGTATATGAGCAGTTCTTC.

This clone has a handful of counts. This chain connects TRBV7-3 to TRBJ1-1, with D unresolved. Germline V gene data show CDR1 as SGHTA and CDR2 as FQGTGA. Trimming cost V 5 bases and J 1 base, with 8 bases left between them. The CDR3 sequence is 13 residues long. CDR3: CASSPDTNTEAFF. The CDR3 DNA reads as TGTGCCAGCAGCCCCGACACGAACACTGAAGCTTTCTTT.

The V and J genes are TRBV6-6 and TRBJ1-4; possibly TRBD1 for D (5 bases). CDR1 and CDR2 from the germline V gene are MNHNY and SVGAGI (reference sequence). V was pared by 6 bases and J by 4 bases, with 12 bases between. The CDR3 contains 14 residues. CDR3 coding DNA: TGTGCCAGCAGCCCAATAGGGGATAATGAAAAACTGTTTTTT. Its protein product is CASSPIGDNEKLFF.

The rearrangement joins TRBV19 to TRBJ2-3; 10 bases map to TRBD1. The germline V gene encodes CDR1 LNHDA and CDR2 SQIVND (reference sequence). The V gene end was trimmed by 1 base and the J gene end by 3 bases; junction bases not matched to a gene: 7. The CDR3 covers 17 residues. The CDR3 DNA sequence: TGTGCCAGTAGTATAGTCAAGGGACAGGGGAGTACAGATACGCAGTATTTT. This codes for CASSIVKGQGSTDTQYF.

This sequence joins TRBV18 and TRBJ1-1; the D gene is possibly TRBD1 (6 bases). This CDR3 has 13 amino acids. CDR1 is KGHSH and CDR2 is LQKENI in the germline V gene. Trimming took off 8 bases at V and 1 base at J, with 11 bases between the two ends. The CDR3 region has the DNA TGTGCCAGCCTACAGGGAGCGAACACTGAAGCTTTCTTT. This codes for CASLQGANTEAFF.

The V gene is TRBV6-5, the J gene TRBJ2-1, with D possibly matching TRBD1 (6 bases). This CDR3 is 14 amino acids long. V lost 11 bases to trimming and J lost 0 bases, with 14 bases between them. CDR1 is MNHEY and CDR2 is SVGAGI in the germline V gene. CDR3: CASSRDNSYNEQFF. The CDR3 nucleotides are TGTGCCTCTTCCCGGGACAACTCCTACAATGAGCAGTTCTTC.

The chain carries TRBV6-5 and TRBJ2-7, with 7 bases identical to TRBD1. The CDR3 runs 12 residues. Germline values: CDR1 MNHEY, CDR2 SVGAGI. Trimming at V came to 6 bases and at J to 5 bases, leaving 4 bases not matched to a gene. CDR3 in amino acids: CASSQGTDEQYF. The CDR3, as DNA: TGTGCCAGCAGCCAAGGGACAGACGAGCAGTACTTC.

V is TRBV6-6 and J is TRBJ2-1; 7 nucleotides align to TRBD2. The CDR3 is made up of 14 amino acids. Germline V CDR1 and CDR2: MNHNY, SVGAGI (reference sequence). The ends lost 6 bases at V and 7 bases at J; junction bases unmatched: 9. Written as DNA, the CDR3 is TGTGCCAGCAGCCCGGGACTAACTATTAATGAGCAGTTCTTC. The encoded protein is CASSPGLTINEQFF.

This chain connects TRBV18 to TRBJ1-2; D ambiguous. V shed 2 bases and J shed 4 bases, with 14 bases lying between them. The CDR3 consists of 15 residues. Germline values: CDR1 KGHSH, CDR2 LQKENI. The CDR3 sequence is CASSPGADPFYGYTF. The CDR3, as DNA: TGTGCCAGCTCACCAGGAGCGGATCCTTTCTATGGCTACACCTTC.

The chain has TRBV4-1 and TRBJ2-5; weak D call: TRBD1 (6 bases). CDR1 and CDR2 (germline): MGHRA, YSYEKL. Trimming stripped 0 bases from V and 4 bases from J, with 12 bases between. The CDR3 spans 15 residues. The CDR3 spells CASSQDSGEGETQYF. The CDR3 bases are TGCGCCAGCAGCCAAGATTCAGGGGAAGGAGAGACCCAGTACTTC.